This TCR beta chain was found in a study of T cell responses to AZD1222 COVID-19 vaccine. Study-level points and caveats: Spike-specific TCRs gained breadth and depth after people received two AZD1222 doses. Donors were mostly white British, more females; clonal diversity possibly underestimated.

Using immunoSEQ multiplex PCR, the repertoire was profiled, and TCRdb retains in-frame clones only, with some absent. This sample has 150,000 to 200,000 clones, with approximately 90% found just once. About this clone: The target antigen is unknown. At one end the junction does not follow the germline gene, possibly because of a read error.

The V gene's germline CDR1 is MNHNS and CDR2 SASEGT. The CDR3 is 13 residues long. The J gene is TRBJ2-3, the V gene TRBV6-1; tentative D call: TRBD1 (5 bases). The receptor's source is an adult who received the MenACWY meningococcal vaccine as a control. The input for sequencing was peripheral blood, taken 28 days after the second dose of the MenACWY control vaccine. Here the CDR3 reads CASREGAADTQYF. The CDR3, as DNA: TGTGCCAGCAGGGAAGGGGCAGCAGATACGCAGTATTTT.